The entry below describes one TCR beta chain. Its specificity is unknown. The data derive from a study of Tregs in tolerant kidney transplant recipients. Generated by immunoSEQ multiplex PCR, the TCRdb table keeps only in-frame clones and is missing some. Of about 1,400 clones listed, approximately 40% were seen once; the top ten hold approximately 30%. Per the germline V gene, CDR1 is SGHRS and CDR2 is YFSETQ. J gave up 6 bases and V 0 bases, and 2 bases lay outside the gene matches. The CDR3 is made up of 14 amino acids. The sample comprised Tregs from blood grown in culture. The genes are TRBV5-1 and TRBJ2-1; 8 nucleotides line up with TRBD1. This clonotype originated in a human donor in good health. The CDR3 DNA is TGCGCCAGCAGCTTGGGGGACAGGTTCAATGAGCAGTTCTTC. Encoded protein: CASSLGDRFNEQFF.